A single sample is the source of the 22 T cell receptor beta chains below, sequenced in a study of radiotherapy plus CTLA-4 blockade in lung cancer. Here immunoSEQ multiplex PCR was the method, and the copy in TCRdb shows in-frame clones only, minus some. The table lists more than 55,000 clones, 70% to 85% of them singletons. The sequenced sample was peripheral blood, obtained from a patient treated with radiotherapy plus ipilimumab. The receptor source for this set is a human donor with non-small cell lung cancer who had a partial response to radiotherapy plus ipilimumab.

The CDR3: CASSLEDRVDSPLHF. The CDR3 coding sequence is TGCGCCAGCAGCTTGGAAGACAGGGTGGATTCACCCCTCCACTTT. The chain uses TRBV5-1 and TRBJ1-6; 7 bases are shared with TRBD1. Germline CDR1 reads SGHRS; CDR2 reads YFSETQ. This CDR3 contains 15 residues. V trimming: 0 bases; J trimming: 8 bases; junction bases outside the gene matches: 5.

V is TRBV4-1 and J is TRBJ1-2; maybe TRBD1 (6 bases). V shed 4 bases and J shed 1 base, with 19 bases lying between them. CDR1 is MGHRA and CDR2 is YSYEKL in the germline V gene. The CDR3 runs 17 residues. The CDR3 DNA is TGCGCCAGCAGCCTAGCCCCGACAGGCGAACGTAACTATGGCTACACCTTC. It specifies CASSLAPTGERNYGYTF.

The J gene is TRBJ2-7, the V gene TRBV19; tentative D call: TRBD1 (6 bases). This CDR3 has 15 amino acids. V lost 2 bases to trimming and J lost 5 bases, with 16 bases between them. The germline V gene has CDR1 LNHDA and CDR2 SQIVND (reference sequence). The CDR3 region has the DNA TGTGCCAGTAGTATACCGGGCCAGGGGACCAACGAGCAGTACTTC. Translating it yields CASSIPGQGTNEQYF.

The chain employs TRBV4-3 and TRBJ2-5, with TRBD2 matching 8 bases. Germline values: CDR1 LGHNA, CDR2 YSLEER. J gave up 5 bases and V 0 bases, and 11 bases lay outside the gene matches. The CDR3 runs 17 residues. CDR3 protein: CASSQDVPGGPRETQYF. CDR3 DNA: TGCGCCAGCAGCCAAGATGTACCGGGGGGGCCTCGTGAGACCCAGTACTTC.

V gene TRBV28 combines with J gene TRBJ2-7, with D perhaps matching TRBD1 (6 bases). This CDR3 contains 15 residues. Germline assignment: CDR1 MDHEN and CDR2 SYDVKM. V was trimmed by 2 bases and J by 5 bases, leaving 16 bases between them. CDR3 region: CASSLVQGTGNEQYF. The CDR3 DNA reads TGTGCCAGCAGTTTAGTTCAGGGGACGGGGAACGAGCAGTACTTC.

The chain recombines TRBV6-5 with TRBJ1-1; 9 positions agree with TRBD1. Looked up from germline, CDR1 is MNHEY and CDR2 is SVGAGI. Trimming took 4 bases from V and 5 from J; bases not matched to a gene: 8. CDR3 length: 15 amino acids. CDR3 nucleotides: TGTGCCAGCAGTTCCGTACAGGGGGCGAGGACTGAAGCTTTCTTT. This encodes CASSSVQGARTEAFF.

This clone has only a few counts. V usage is TRBV5-1 and J usage is TRBJ2-7, with 10 bases matching TRBD1. This CDR3 is 15 amino acids long. With V trimmed by 2 bases and J by 3 bases, 5 bases remained unmatched. CDR1 and CDR2 (germline): SGHRS, YFSETQ. The CDR3 region is CASSLTGTGVYEQYF. The CDR3 DNA reads TGCGCCAGCAGCTTAACCGGGACAGGGGTCTACGAGCAGTACTTC.

J is TRBJ1-2 and V is TRBV5-4; tentatively, D is TRBD1 (5 bases). The ends were cut back, 0 bases at V and 4 bases at J, with 22 bases in the middle. Germline values: CDR1 SGHNT, CDR2 YYREEE (reference sequence). This CDR3 comprises 18 residues. The CDR3 region is CASSLGGGQGITGYGYTF. The CDR3 bases are TGTGCCAGCAGCTTGGGGGGAGGGCAGGGTATTACAGGCTATGGCTACACCTTC.

This clone was detected only once. V gene TRBV18 combines with J gene TRBJ2-3; D is undetermined. V gave up 8 bases and J gave up 3 bases, with 15 bases separating them. The CDR3 is made up of 14 amino acids. Per germline, CDR1 KGHSH and CDR2 LQKENI. The CDR3 protein is CASATTSKTDTQYF. The CDR3 nucleotides are TGTGCCAGCGCCACGACAAGCAAAACAGATACGCAGTATTTT. Together with reference TRBV18 and TRBJ2-3, the CDR3 gives the full variable domain: NAGVMQNPRHLVRRRGQEARLRCSPMKGHSHVYWYRQLPEEGLKFMVYLQKENIIDESGMPKERFSAEFPKEGPSILRIQQVVRGDSAAYFCASATTSKTDTQYFGPGTRLTVL.

This clone was seen a single time. The chain carries TRBV12-5 and TRBJ2-7; no clear D. Deletions cut 7 bases from V and 0 bases from J, with 10 bases between. CDR1 LGHNT and CDR2 FRNRAP come from the germline V gene. There are 13 residues in the CDR3. The CDR3: CASAVGSSYEQYF. The CDR3 DNA reads TGTGCTAGTGCAGTTGGTTCCTCCTACGAGCAGTACTTC.

The V call is TRBV5-6, the J call TRBJ1-5; 8 positions agree with TRBD1. The CDR3 sequence is 15 residues long. V trimming: 0 bases; J trimming: 7 bases; junction bases outside the gene matches: 6. The germline V gene encodes CDR1 SGHDT and CDR2 YYEEEE. The CDR3 loop reads CASSLAGQGQQPQHF. The CDR3 nucleotides are TGTGCCAGCAGCTTGGCCGGACAGGGTCAACAGCCCCAGCATTTT.

This chain links TRBV7-9 with TRBJ2-2; 7 nucleotides match TRBD1. In germline, CDR1 is SEHNR, CDR2 FQNEAQ (reference sequence). The CDR3 is 13 residues long. Unmatched junction bases numbered 1, after V lost 4 bases and J lost 5 bases. The CDR3 is CASSWTGTGELFF. CDR3 DNA sequence: TGTGCCAGCAGCTGGACAGGAACCGGGGAGCTGTTTTTT.

Worth noting for this clone: At one of its ends the junction is not consistent with the germline gene, which may arise from a read error. This chain uses TRBV13 with TRBJ2-4; 15 positions match TRBD2. CDR1 is PRHDT, CDR2 FYEKMQ, per germline (reference sequence). This CDR3 has 17 amino acids. The CDR3: CASSPWTSGGATNIQYF. CDR3 nucleotides: TGTGCCAGCAGCCCTTGGACTAGCGGGGGGGCCACAAACATTCAGTACTTC.

The chain carries TRBV12-5 and TRBJ1-5, with 9 nucleotides matching TRBD1. CDR3 length: 17 amino acids. V lost 0 bases to trimming and J lost 4 bases; unmatched junction nucleotides: 7. CDR1 LGHNT and CDR2 FRNRAP come from the germline V gene. This chain's CDR3 is CASGLVTTGTGNQPQHF. In DNA form, the CDR3 reads TGTGCTAGTGGTTTGGTAACCACCGGGACAGGGAATCAGCCCCAGCATTTT.

The chain links TRBV4-1 to TRBJ2-1; 12 positions match TRBD2. Germline CDR1 and CDR2: MGHRA and YSYEKL. J lost 6 bases, V lost 0 bases, and 6 bases had no gene match. The CDR3 has 17 amino acids. CDR3 in DNA: TGCGCCAGCAGCCAAGAGCTAGCGGGGGGGCTCCTCAATGAGCAGTTCTTC. Its translation is CASSQELAGGLLNEQFF.

The chain combines TRBV6-6 with TRBJ2-2, with a weak D call TRBD1 (5 bases). The CDR3 has 13 amino acids. The germline V gene encodes CDR1 MNHNY and CDR2 SVGAGI (reference sequence). V was trimmed by 6 bases and J by 5 bases, leaving 10 bases between them. CDR3 coding DNA: TGTGCCAGCAGATTCAGGGAAACCGGGGAGCTGTTTTTT. Its translation: CASRFRETGELFF.

V usage is TRBV5-6 and J usage is TRBJ1-1; D unresolved. Germline V CDR1 and CDR2: SGHDT, YYEEEE. The V and J ends lost 2 bases and 0 bases respectively, with 8 bases between them. This CDR3 has 14 amino acids. CDR3 in DNA: TGTGCCAGCAGCTTTGGGCACCTGAACACTGAAGCTTTCTTT. Protein: CASSFGHLNTEAFF. Variable domain in full (rest from reference TRBV5-6 and TRBJ1-1): DAGVTQSPTHLIKTRGQQVTLRCSPKSGHDTVSWYQQALGQGPQFIFQYYEEEERQRGNFPDRFSGHQFPNYSSELNVNALLLGDSALYLCASSFGHLNTEAFFGQGTRLTVV.

CDR3: CTSSHDTSGGDSYNEQFF. CDR3 nucleotides: TGCACCAGCAGCCACGATACTAGCGGGGGGGACTCCTACAATGAGCAGTTCTTC. The chain is built from TRBV1 and TRBJ2-1; the table gives TRBD2 as D, unverified against the DNA. TRBV1 is classified as a pseudogene. The CDR3 covers 18 residues.

CDR3 DNA: TGCGCCAGCATCCTGGAGGGGAGCACCGGGGAGCTGTTTTTT. It yields the protein CASILEGSTGELFF. The rearrangement joins TRBV5-1 to TRBJ2-2, with D possibly matching TRBD2 (6 bases). The germline V gene has CDR1 SGHRS and CDR2 YFSETQ. Trimming left V 6 bases short and J 4 bases short, with 13 bases between. This CDR3 comprises 14 residues.

This sequence joins TRBV7-2 and TRBJ2-7, with 11 bases fitting TRBD2. From germline, CDR1 is SGHTA and CDR2 FQGNSA. This CDR3 contains 14 residues. V was clipped by 5 bases and J by 3 bases; unmatched bases: 3. The chain's CDR3 is CASSITSGSYEQYF. CDR3 bases: TGTGCCAGCAGCATTACTAGCGGGAGCTACGAGCAGTACTTC.

The V gene is TRBV14, the J gene TRBJ2-5; tentative D call: TRBD2 (5 bases). The germline V gene has CDR1 SGHDN and CDR2 FVKESK. Trimming removed 1 base at V and 5 bases at J, with 17 bases between. The CDR3 totals 16 residues. As DNA, the CDR3 is TGTGCCAGCAGCCAAGGCCCCTTTCAAAGAGGGGAGACCCAGTACTTC. It yields the protein CASSQGPFQRGETQYF.

The chain joins TRBV5-4 to TRBJ2-7; 9 bases fit TRBD1. This CDR3 has 14 amino acids. V lost 2 bases to trimming and J lost 6 bases; unmatched junction nucleotides: 6. Per germline, CDR1 SGHNT and CDR2 YYREEE (reference sequence). The DNA for the CDR3 is TGTGCCAGCAGCTTTGCACAGGGGGCGCGCGAGCAGTACTTC. Its translation is CASSFAQGAREQYF.